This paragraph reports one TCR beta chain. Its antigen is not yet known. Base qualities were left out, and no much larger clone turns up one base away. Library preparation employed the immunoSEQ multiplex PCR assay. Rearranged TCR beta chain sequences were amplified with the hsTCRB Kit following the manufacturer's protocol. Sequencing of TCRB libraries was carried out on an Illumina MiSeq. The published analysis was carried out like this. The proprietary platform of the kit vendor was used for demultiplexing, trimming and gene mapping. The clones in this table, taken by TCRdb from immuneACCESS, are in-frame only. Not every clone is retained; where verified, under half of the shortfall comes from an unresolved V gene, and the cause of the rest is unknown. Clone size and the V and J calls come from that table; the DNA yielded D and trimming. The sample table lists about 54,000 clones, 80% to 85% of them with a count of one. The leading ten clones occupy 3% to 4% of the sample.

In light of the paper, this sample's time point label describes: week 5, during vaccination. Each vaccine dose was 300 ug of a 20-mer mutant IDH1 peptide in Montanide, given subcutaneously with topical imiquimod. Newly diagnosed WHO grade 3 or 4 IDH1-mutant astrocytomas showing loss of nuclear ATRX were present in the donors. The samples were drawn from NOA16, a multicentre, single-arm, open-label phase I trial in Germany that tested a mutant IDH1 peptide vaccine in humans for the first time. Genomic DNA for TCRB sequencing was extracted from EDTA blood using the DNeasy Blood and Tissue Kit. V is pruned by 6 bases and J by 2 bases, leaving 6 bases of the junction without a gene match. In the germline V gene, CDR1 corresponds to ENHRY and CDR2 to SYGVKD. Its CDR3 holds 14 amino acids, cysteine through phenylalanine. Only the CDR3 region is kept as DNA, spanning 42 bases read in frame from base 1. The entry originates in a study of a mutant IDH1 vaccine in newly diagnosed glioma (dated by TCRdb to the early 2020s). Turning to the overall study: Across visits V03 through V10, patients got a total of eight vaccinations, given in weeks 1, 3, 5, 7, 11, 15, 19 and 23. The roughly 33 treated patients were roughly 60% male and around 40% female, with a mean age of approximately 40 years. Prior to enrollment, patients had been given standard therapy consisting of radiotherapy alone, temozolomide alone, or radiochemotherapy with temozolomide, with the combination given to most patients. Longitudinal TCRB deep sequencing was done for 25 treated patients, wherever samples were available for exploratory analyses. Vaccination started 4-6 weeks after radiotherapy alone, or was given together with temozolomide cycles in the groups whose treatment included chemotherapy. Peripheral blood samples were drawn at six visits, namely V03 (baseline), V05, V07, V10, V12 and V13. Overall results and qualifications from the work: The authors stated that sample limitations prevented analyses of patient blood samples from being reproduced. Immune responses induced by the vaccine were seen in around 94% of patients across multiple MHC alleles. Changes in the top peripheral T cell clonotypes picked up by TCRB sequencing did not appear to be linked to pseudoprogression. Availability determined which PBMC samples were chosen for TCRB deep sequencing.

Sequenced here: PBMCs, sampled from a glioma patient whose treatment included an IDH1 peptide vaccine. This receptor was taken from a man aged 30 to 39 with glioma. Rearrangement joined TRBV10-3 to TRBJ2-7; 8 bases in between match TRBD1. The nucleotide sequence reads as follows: TGTGCCATCAGCGGACAGGGAACTCCCTACGAGCAGTACTTC. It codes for CAISGQGTPYEQYF.